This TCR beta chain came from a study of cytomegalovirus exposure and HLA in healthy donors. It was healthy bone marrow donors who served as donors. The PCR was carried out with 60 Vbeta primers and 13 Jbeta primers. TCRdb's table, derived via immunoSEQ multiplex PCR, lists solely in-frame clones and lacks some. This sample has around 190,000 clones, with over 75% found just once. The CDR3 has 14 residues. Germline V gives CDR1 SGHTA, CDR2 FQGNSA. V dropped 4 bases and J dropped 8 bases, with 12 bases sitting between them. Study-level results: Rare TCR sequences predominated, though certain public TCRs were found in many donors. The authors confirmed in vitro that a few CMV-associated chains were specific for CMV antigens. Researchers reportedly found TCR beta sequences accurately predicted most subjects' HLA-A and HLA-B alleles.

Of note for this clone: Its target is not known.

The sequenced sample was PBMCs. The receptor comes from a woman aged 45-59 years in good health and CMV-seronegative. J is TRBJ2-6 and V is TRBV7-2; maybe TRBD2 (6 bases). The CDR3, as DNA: TGTGCCAGCAGCTCCCTAGGGAGGCCCAACGTCCTGACTTTC. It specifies CASSSLGRPNVLTF. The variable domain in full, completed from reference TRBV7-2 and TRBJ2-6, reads GAGVSQSPSNKVTEKGKDVELRCDPISGHTALYWYRQSLGQGLEFLIYFQGNSAPDKSGLPSDRFSAERTGGSVSTLTIQRTQQEDSAVYLCASSSLGRPNVLTFGAGSRLTVL.